Below, 14 T cell receptor beta chains from the same sample are listed, as sequenced in a study of T cell responses to AZD1222 COVID-19 vaccine. TCRdb's table, derived via immunoSEQ multiplex PCR, lists solely in-frame clones and lacks some. The sample contains 95,000 to 150,000 clones, about 90% of which appear only once. The sequences come from peripheral blood, collected on day 0 of AZD1222 vaccination. The receptors were gathered from an adult in good health.

This clone showed up just once. The rearrangement links TRBV24-1 to TRBJ2-1; D gene ambiguous. Germline V gene data show CDR1 as KGHDR and CDR2 as SFDVKD. V gave up 2 bases and J gave up 4 bases, with 11 bases separating them. The CDR3 is made up of 15 amino acids. The CDR3 DNA sequence: TGTGCCACCAGTGATTGGAATGACCCGTACAATGAGCAGTTCTTC. This gives the protein CATSDWNDPYNEQFF.

The CDR3: CASSSSIGTGAEAFF. The CDR3 region has the DNA TGTGCCAGCAGCTCCTCGATTGGGACAGGGGCTGAAGCTTTCTTT. The chain uses TRBV5-4 and TRBJ1-1; 10 bases map to TRBD1. V was pared by 3 bases and J by 6 bases, with 8 bases of the junction left unmatched. There are 15 residues in the CDR3. Germline CDR1 and CDR2: SGHNT and YYREEE (reference sequence).

The count of this clone is one. The J gene is TRBJ1-1, the V gene TRBV28; the D is unclear. The CDR3 runs to 11 residues. The V and J ends lost 7 bases and 5 bases respectively, with 8 bases between them. Germline assignment: CDR1 MDHEN and CDR2 SYDVKM. For the CDR3, the DNA is TGTGCCAGCATATCCTTTACTGAAGCTTTCTTT. Its protein product is CASISFTEAFF.

The J gene is TRBJ2-5, the V gene TRBV19, with D perhaps TRBD1 (6 bases). CDR3 length equals 14 residues. CDR1 LNHDA and CDR2 SQIVND come from the germline V gene (reference sequence). V gave up 6 bases and J gave up 7 bases, with 18 bases separating them. CDR3 protein: CASRPEGEKRTQYF. CDR3 sequence (DNA): TGTGCCAGTAGACCTGAGGGGGAGAAGAGGACCCAGTACTTC.

The V gene is TRBV19, the J gene TRBJ1-2; D remains unclear. V lost 6 bases and J 5 bases, leaving 13 bases between the germline ends. Germline assignment: CDR1 LNHDA and CDR2 SQIVND (reference sequence). This CDR3 region has 13 residues. In DNA form, the CDR3 reads TGTGCCAGTAGCCGCACGAGGAGGTATGGCTACACCTTC. It specifies CASSRTRRYGYTF. The variable domain in full, completed from reference TRBV19 and TRBJ1-2, reads DGGITQSPKYLFRKEGQNVTLSCEQNLNHDAMYWYRQDPGQGLRLIYYSQIVNDFQKGDIAEGYSVSREKKESFPLTVTSAQKNPTAFYLCASSRTRRYGYTFGSGTRLTVV.

This clone has only one observation. J is TRBJ2-3 and V is TRBV4-3; D call uncertain. CDR3 length equals 16 residues. Per germline, CDR1 LGHNA and CDR2 YSLEER. Deletions cut 5 bases from V and 5 bases from J, with 20 bases between. CDR3 DNA: TGCGCCAGCAGCTCTGGCGCAGGCCCGCCTGGAGATACGCAGTATTTT. This codes for CASSSGAGPPGDTQYF.

The V and J genes are TRBV15 and TRBJ1-2; D unresolved. The CDR3 has 14 residues. V lost 0 bases and J 2 bases, leaving 7 bases between the germline ends. The germline V gene encodes CDR1 LNHNV and CDR2 YYDKDF (reference sequence). CDR3 nucleotide sequence: TGTGCCACCAGCAGAGATGGGCAGAACTATGGCTACACCTTC. Its protein product is CATSRDGQNYGYTF.

This clone was observed a single time. This chain uses TRBV28 with TRBJ1-6, with no clear D. The V end was cut by 0 bases, the J end by 1 base, with 7 bases between. The CDR3 is made up of 16 amino acids. Germline CDR1 MDHEN, CDR2 SYDVKM. CDR3 bases: TGTGCCAGCAGTTTATGGGTGGGTTCCTATAATTCACCCCTCCACTTT. It is translated as CASSLWVGSYNSPLHF.

V usage is TRBV15 and J usage is TRBJ2-5; TRBD2 matches at 9 bases. Per germline, CDR1 LNHNV and CDR2 YYDKDF (reference sequence). This CDR3 spans 16 amino acids. V was pared by 3 bases and J by 5 bases, with 10 bases of the junction left unmatched. This CDR3 is CATSRGVVSGSETQYF. CDR3 sequence (DNA): TGTGCCACCAGCAGGGGGGTTGTTAGCGGGAGTGAGACCCAGTACTTC.

The V and J genes are TRBV5-6 and TRBJ1-3; no definite D call. The CDR3 consists of 14 residues. Trimming pared 1 base from V and 2 bases from J, leaving 7 bases between. In germline, CDR1 is SGHDT, CDR2 YYEEEE. The CDR3 sequence is CASSLKAAGNTIYF. CDR3 nucleotide sequence: TGTGCCAGCAGCTTGAAGGCAGCTGGAAACACCATATATTTT.

V is TRBV6-2 or TRBV6-3 and J is TRBJ1-5; no firm D call. The CDR3 extends over 16 amino acids. The germline CDR1 and CDR2 sequences are MNHEY and SVGEGT. The V end was cut by 6 bases, the J end by 4 bases, with 19 bases between. CDR3 nucleotide sequence: TGTGCCAGCAGCAGCGACATGGGGTATGGAAATCAGCCCCAGCATTTT. Encoded protein: CASSSDMGYGNQPQHF.

V gene TRBV2 combines with J gene TRBJ2-3; 7 bases align to TRBD2. The CDR3 runs to 16 residues. Germline V CDR1 and CDR2: SNHLY, FYNNEI. Trimming took 8 bases from V and 2 from J; bases not matched to a gene: 13. CDR3 amino acids: CASRGRGDRNTDTQYF. CDR3 nucleotides: TGTGCCAGCCGGGGCCGGGGGGACCGAAACACAGATACGCAGTATTTT.

This chain connects TRBV4-1 to TRBJ1-5, with D uncertain. CDR1 is MGHRA and CDR2 is YSYEKL in the germline V gene. The V gene lost 1 base and the J gene lost 2 bases, with 12 bases spanning the gap. CDR3 length: 16 amino acids. DNA of the CDR3: TGCGCCAGCAGCCAAGGGGGTGGATACGGCAATCAGCCCCAGCATTTT. It is translated as CASSQGGGYGNQPQHF.

This chain uses TRBV19 with TRBJ1-1, with D maybe TRBD1 (5 bases). Germline CDR1 LNHDA, CDR2 SQIVND (reference sequence). The V and J ends lost 5 bases and 5 bases respectively, with 6 bases between them. The CDR3 is 11 residues long. The chain's CDR3 is CASSWGTEAFF. The CDR3 DNA sequence: TGTGCCAGTAGTTGGGGGACTGAAGCTTTCTTT.